This T cell receptor beta chain was sequenced during a study of OX40 agonist ivuxolimab in advanced cancers. Per germline, CDR1 LGHNA and CDR2 YNFKEQ. V shed 2 bases, J shed 8 bases, and the junction held 11 bases outside the gene matches. This CDR3 is 16 amino acids long. Data came from immunoSEQ multiplex PCR; TCRdb stores just in-frame clones and leaves some out. The sample comprises about 49,000 clones, about 86% of which are singletons, and approximately 5.8% rests with the top ten. Sequencing used CD4+ or CD8+ T cells sorted from blood, obtained in a trial of the OX40 agonist ivuxolimab. The source is an adult with an advanced solid tumor such as melanoma, head and neck, liver or kidney cancer. This rearrangement joins TRBV4-2 to TRBJ2-1, with TRBD2 matching over 8 bases. The CDR3 sequence: CASSQLQGTSVYEQFF. The CDR3 coding sequence is TGTGCCAGCAGCCAACTACAAGGGACTAGTGTCTATGAGCAGTTCTTC.